This TCR beta chain is from a study of beta chain features in type 1 diabetes. General study findings and limits: Naive, central memory and Treg TCRB repertoires seemed to resemble each other more closely in patients than they did in healthy donors. A moderate, significant TCRB CDR3 shortening appeared in type 1 diabetes across four CD4+ subsets.

CDR3 length equals 14 residues. V was trimmed by 6 bases and J by 11 bases, leaving 20 bases between them. Germline V gives CDR1 KGHSH, CDR2 LQKENI. This clone was found a few times. Its target is not known. Sorting produced populations that all topped 95% purity. As every portion of the isolated RNA was reverse transcribed, the sequencing read expressed TCRB transcripts. Data came from immunoSEQ multiplex PCR; TCRdb stores just in-frame clones and leaves some out. The sample carries roughly 350,000 clones, around 10% recorded once. The gene calls are TRBV18 and TRBJ1-5; D not certain. The sequence derives from a man aged 30-40 years with type 1 diabetes. Sequences were obtained from central memory CD4+ T cells from blood. The CDR3 reads CASSAAVGREAQHF. DNA for the CDR3: TGTGCCAGCTCTGCGGCCGTTGGACGGGAAGCCCAGCATTTT.